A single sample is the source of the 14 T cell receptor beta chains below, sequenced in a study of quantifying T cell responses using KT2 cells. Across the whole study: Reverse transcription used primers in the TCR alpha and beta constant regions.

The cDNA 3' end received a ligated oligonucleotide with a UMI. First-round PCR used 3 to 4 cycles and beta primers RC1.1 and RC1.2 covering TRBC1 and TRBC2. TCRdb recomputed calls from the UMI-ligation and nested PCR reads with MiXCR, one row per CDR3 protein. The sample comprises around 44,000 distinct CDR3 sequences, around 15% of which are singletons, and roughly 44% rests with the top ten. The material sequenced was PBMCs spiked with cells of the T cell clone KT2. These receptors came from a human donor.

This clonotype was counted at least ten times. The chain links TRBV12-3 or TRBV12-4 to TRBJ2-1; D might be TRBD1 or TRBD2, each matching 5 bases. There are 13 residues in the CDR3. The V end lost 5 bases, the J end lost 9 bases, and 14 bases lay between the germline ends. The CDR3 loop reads CASSRLGDGEQFF. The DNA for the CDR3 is TGTGCCAGCAGTAGGTTGGGGGATGGTGAGCAGTTCTTC.

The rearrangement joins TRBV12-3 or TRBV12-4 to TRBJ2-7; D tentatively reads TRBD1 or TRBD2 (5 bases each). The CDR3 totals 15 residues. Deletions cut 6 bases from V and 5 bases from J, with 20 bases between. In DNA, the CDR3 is TGTGCCAGCAGGCCGGGACCCCGCTTTACGCACGAGCAGTACTTC. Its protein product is CASRPGPRFTHEQYF.

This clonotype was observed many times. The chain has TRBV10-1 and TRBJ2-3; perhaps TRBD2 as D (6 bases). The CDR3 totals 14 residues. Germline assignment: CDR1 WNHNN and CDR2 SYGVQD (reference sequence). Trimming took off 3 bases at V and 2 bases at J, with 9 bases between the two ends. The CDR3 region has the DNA TGCGCCAGCAGTGAAGGGGACTTCACAGATACGCAGTATTTT. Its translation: CASSEGDFTDTQYF.

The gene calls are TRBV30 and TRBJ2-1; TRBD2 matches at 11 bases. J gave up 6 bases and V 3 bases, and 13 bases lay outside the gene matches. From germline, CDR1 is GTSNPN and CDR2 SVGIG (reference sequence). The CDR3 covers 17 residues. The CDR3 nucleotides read TGTGCCTGGAGCCCACCGGGACTAGCGGATCGATCCAATGAGCAGTTCTTC. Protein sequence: CAWSPPGLADRSNEQFF.

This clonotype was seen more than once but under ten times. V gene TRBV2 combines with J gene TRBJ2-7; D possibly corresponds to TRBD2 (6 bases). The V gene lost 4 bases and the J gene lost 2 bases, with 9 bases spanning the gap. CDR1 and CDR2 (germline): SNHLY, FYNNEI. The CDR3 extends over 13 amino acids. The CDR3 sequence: CASSVGGAYEQYF. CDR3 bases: TGTGCCAGCAGTGTGGGCGGGGCCTACGAGCAGTACTTC.

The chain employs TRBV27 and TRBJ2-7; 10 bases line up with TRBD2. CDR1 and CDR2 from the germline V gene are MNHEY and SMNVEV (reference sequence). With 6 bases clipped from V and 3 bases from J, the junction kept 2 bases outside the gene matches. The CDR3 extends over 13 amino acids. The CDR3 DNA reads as TGTGCCAGCAGACAGCGGGGGGGCTACGAGCAGTACTTC. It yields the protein CASRQRGGYEQYF.

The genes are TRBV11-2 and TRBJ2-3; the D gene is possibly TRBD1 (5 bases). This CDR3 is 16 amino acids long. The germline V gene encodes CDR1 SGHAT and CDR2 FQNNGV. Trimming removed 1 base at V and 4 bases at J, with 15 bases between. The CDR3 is CASSLGGAIGADTQYF. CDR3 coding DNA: TGTGCCAGCAGCTTAGGCGGTGCTATAGGGGCAGATACGCAGTATTTT.

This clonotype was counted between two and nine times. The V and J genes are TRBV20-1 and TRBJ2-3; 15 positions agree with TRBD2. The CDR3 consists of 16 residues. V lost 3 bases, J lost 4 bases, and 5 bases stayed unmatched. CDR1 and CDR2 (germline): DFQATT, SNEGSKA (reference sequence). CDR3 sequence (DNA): TGCAGTGCTAGGGGGACTAGCGGGGGGAATGCAGATACGCAGTATTTT. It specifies CSARGTSGGNADTQYF.

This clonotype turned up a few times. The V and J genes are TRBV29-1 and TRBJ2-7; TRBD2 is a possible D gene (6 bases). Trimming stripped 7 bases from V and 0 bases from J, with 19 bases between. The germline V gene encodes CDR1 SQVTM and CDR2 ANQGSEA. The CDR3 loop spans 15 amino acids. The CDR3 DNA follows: TGCAGCGCTGAGGAGGGGTTCGGTAGCTCCTACGAGCAGTACTTC. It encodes CSAEEGFGSSYEQYF.

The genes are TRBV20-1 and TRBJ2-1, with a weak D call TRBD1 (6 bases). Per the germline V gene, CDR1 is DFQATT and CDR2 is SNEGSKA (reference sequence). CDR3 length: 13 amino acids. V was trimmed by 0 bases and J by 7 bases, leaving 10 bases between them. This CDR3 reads CSARDWGRNEQFF. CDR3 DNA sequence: TGCAGTGCTAGAGATTGGGGGCGGAATGAGCAGTTCTTC.

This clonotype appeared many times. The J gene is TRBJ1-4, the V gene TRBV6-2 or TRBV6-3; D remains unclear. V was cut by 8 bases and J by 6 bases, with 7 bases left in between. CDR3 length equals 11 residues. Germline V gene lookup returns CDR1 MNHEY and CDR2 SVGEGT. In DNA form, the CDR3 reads TGTGCCAGCTCCATGGATGAAAAACTGTTTTTT. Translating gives CASSMDEKLFF.

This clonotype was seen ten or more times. The CDR3 DNA reads as TGTGCCATCAGTGAGTCGGCTTCCTACAATGAGCAGTTCTTC. Protein sequence: CAISESASYNEQFF. This chain uses TRBV10-3 with TRBJ2-1; D remains ambiguous. This CDR3 has 14 amino acids. The germline CDR1 and CDR2 sequences are ENHRY and SYGVKD. V lost 0 bases and J lost 1, with 4 bases in between.

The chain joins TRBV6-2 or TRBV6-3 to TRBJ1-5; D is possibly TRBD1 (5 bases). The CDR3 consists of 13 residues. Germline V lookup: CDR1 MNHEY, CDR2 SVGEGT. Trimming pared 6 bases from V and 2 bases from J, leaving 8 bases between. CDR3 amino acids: CASSETGNQPQHF. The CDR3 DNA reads TGTGCCAGCAGCGAGACAGGCAATCAGCCCCAGCATTTT.

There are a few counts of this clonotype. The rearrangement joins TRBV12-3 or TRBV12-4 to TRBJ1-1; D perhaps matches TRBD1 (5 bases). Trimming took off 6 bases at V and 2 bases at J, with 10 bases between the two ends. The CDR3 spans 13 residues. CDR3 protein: CASSLQANTEAFF. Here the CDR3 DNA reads TGTGCCAGCAGCTTACAGGCTAACACTGAAGCTTTCTTT.